Listed here are 21 T cell receptor beta chains from one sample, sequenced in a study of blood T cell repertoires in COVID-19. Some clones are missing from TCRdb's copy, which holds only in-frame ones; the method was immunoSEQ multiplex PCR. Of approximately 120,000 clones in the sample, roughly 89% are singletons; the top ten hold over 15%. What was sequenced was peripheral blood. Source of these receptors: a human donor with acute or convalescent COVID-19. The donor label of this sample is uncertain.

The chain links TRBV7-2 to TRBJ1-1; TRBD1 agrees at 8 bases. The V gene end was trimmed by 4 bases and the J gene end by 5 bases; junction bases not matched to a gene: 9. CDR1 is SGHTA and CDR2 is FQGNSA in the germline V gene. There are 15 residues in the CDR3. The CDR3 here is CASSSQGARRTEAFF. For the CDR3, the DNA is TGTGCCAGCAGCTCTCAGGGGGCTCGGAGGACTGAAGCTTTCTTT.

The chain links TRBV7-9 to TRBJ2-2, with D possibly being TRBD1 (6 bases). This CDR3 region has 15 residues. V was cut by 5 bases and J by 4 bases, with 14 bases left in between. CDR1 and CDR2 from the germline V gene are SEHNR and FQNEAQ (reference sequence). DNA for the CDR3: TGTGCCAGCAGCCCCCGGACAGTTTTCACCGGGGAGCTGTTTTTT. Amino acids: CASSPRTVFTGELFF.

V usage is TRBV6-2 or TRBV6-3 and J usage is TRBJ1-3; D remains unclear. This CDR3 spans 16 amino acids. Between the trimmed V and J ends, which lost 0 bases and 4 bases, there was a span of 13 bases. The germline V gene has CDR1 MNHEY and CDR2 SVGEGT. CDR3 protein: CASSYSEGRSGNTIYF. Here the CDR3 DNA reads TGTGCCAGCAGTTACTCGGAAGGCAGGTCCGGAAACACCATATATTTT.

V usage is TRBV4-3 and J usage is TRBJ2-2; D is possibly TRBD2 (5 bases). The CDR3 extends over 14 amino acids. CDR1 is LGHNA, CDR2 YSLEER, per germline. V lost 7 bases to trimming and J lost 3 bases, with 12 bases between them. The CDR3 DNA reads TGCGCCAGCACTCGGACTCCGTACACCGGGGAGCTGTTTTTT. The encoded protein is CASTRTPYTGELFF.

This clone appeared once. The chain employs TRBV19 and TRBJ2-5, with 9 bases fitting TRBD1. The CDR3 extends over 16 amino acids. Germline CDR1 and CDR2: LNHDA and SQIVND (reference sequence). V was pared by 5 bases and J by 5 bases, with 12 bases of the junction left unmatched. In DNA form, the CDR3 reads TGTGCCAGTAGTTATGCGGGACAGGGACTGGGGGAGACCCAGTACTTC. Residues: CASSYAGQGLGETQYF.

J is TRBJ2-7 and V is TRBV4-1, with 8 bases matching TRBD2. Germline V gene data show CDR1 as MGHRA and CDR2 as YSYEKL. The junction had 10 bases not matched to a gene; V was cut back by 4 bases and J by 5 bases. The CDR3 spans 15 residues. The CDR3 region has the DNA TGCGCCAGCAGCCCCCCTAGCGGGCCCCGGAACGAGCAGTACTTC. It encodes CASSPPSGPRNEQYF.

The V call is TRBV7-9, the J call TRBJ1-5; no firm D call. The CDR3 is 13 amino acids. Per germline, CDR1 SEHNR and CDR2 FQNEAQ (reference sequence). V dropped 0 bases and J dropped 8 bases, with 8 bases sitting between them. CDR3 residues: CASSLAGEEPQHF. Here the CDR3 DNA reads TGTGCCAGCAGCTTAGCGGGAGAGGAGCCCCAGCATTTT.

The chain carries TRBV5-1 and TRBJ2-2, with a possible D match to TRBD1 (6 bases). CDR3 size: 16 residues. Germline V gene sequence: CDR1 SGHRS, CDR2 YFSETQ. V was trimmed by 3 bases and J by 2 bases, leaving 14 bases between them. This chain's CDR3 is CASSSTGTRNTGELFF. The CDR3 nucleotides read TGCGCCAGCAGCTCAACCGGGACACGTAACACCGGGGAGCTGTTTTTT. Using reference TRBV5-1 and TRBJ2-2 for the parts outside the CDR3, the full variable domain is KAGVTQTPRYLIKTRGQQVTLSCSPISGHRSVSWYQQTPGQGLQFLFEYFSETQRNKGNFPGRFSGRQFSNSRSEMNVSTLELGDSALYLCASSSTGTRNTGELFFGEGSRLTVL.

This sequence joins TRBV7-2 and TRBJ2-7; D is unclear. The CDR3 is 12 amino acids. V was cut by 6 bases and J by 8 bases, with 14 bases left in between. Looked up from germline, CDR1 is SGHTA and CDR2 is FQGNSA. This chain's CDR3 is CASSRVATQQYF. CDR3 DNA sequence: TGTGCCAGCAGTCGGGTGGCTACGCAGCAGTACTTC.

The V and J genes are TRBV28 and TRBJ1-1, with a tentative D call TRBD1 (6 bases). The germline V and J ends were trimmed by 7 bases and 8 bases, with 23 bases remaining between them. The CDR3 totals 15 residues. CDR1 MDHEN and CDR2 SYDVKM come from the germline V gene. Here the CDR3 reads CASTLDSPGRREAFF. The CDR3 nucleotides read TGTGCCAGCACCCTGGACAGCCCCGGCCGGCGGGAAGCTTTCTTT.

The chain couples TRBV7-6 to TRBJ2-7; perhaps TRBD1 as D (6 bases). There are 15 residues in the CDR3. Germline V gene lookup returns CDR1 SGHVS and CDR2 FNYEAQ. V was trimmed by 5 bases and J by 4 bases, leaving 18 bases between them. CDR3: CASSPLWGPRYEQYF. The CDR3 DNA reads as TGTGCCAGCAGCCCCCTTTGGGGGCCACGGTACGAGCAGTACTTC.

This clone appeared a single time. Other DNA sequences within the sample encode an identical CDR3. The V and J genes are TRBV18 and TRBJ1-2, with D tentatively TRBD1 (5 bases). Germline-derived CDR1 and CDR2 are KGHSH and LQKENI. The CDR3 totals 14 residues. Trimming took 2 bases from V and 2 from J, leaving 9 bases between them. The CDR3, as DNA: TGTGCCAGCTCACCAGGTGGGGGGAACTATGGCTACACCTTC. As protein: CASSPGGGNYGYTF.

The V and J genes are TRBV27 and TRBJ2-1; 13 bases are a match to TRBD2. The ends lost 6 bases at V and 4 bases at J; junction bases unmatched: 3. The CDR3 spans 15 residues. Germline V CDR1 and CDR2: MNHEY, SMNVEV (reference sequence). CDR3 nucleotide sequence: TGTGCCAGCAGGATGACTAGCGGGGGGTACAATGAGCAGTTCTTC. Translating it yields CASRMTSGGYNEQFF.

The table lists this clone with a few counts. The chain joins TRBV19 to TRBJ1-5, with 10 positions matching TRBD1. Germline CDR1 is LNHDA and CDR2 is SQIVND (reference sequence). J lost 4 bases, V lost 6 bases, and 6 bases had no gene match. This CDR3 is built from 15 residues. The CDR3 here is CASRSGTGVNQPQHF. CDR3 DNA sequence: TGTGCCAGTAGATCCGGGACAGGGGTGAATCAGCCCCAGCATTTT.

This chain joins TRBV15 and TRBJ2-5; 9 bases fit TRBD2. The V gene end was trimmed by 1 base and the J gene end by 3 bases; junction bases not matched to a gene: 3. The CDR3 contains 15 residues. Germline V gene data show CDR1 as LNHNV and CDR2 as YYDKDF (reference sequence). CDR3 protein: CATSRGASGKETQYF. The CDR3 DNA reads TGTGCCACCAGCAGAGGGGCTAGCGGGAAAGAGACCCAGTACTTC.

This sequence joins TRBV9 and TRBJ2-2, with TRBD1 matching 7 bases. The length of the CDR3 is 17 residues. Per germline, CDR1 SGDLS and CDR2 YYNGEE. V lost 1 base to trimming and J lost 2 bases; unmatched junction nucleotides: 8. The CDR3 DNA reads TGTGCCAGCAGCGTAACCACCGGGACAGTAAACACCGGGGAGCTGTTTTTT. This encodes CASSVTTGTVNTGELFF. Drawing the rest from reference TRBV9 and TRBJ2-2, the complete variable domain is DSGVTQTPKHLITATGQRVTLRCSPRSGDLSVYWYQQSLDQGLQFLIQYYNGEERAKGNILERFSAQQFPDLHSELNLSSLELGDSALYFCASSVTTGTVNTGELFFGEGSRLTVL.

J is TRBJ2-7 and V is TRBV6-2 or TRBV6-3; D is ambiguous. CDR3 length equals 12 residues. CDR1 MNHEY and CDR2 SVGEGT come from the germline V gene. The germline V and J ends were trimmed by 2 bases and 4 bases, with 6 bases remaining between them. CDR3 in DNA: TGTGCCAGCAGTTACCCAAAATACGAGCAGTACTTC. Translating it yields CASSYPKYEQYF.

This rearrangement joins TRBV6-5 to TRBJ1-3; 9 bases are a match to TRBD1. Germline CDR1 and CDR2: MNHEY and SVGAGI. J lost 8 bases, V lost 6 bases, and 8 bases had no gene match. This CDR3 contains 14 residues. DNA of the CDR3: TGTGCCAGCAGATCGGGACAGGGTAGGGACACCATATATTTT. Translating it yields CASRSGQGRDTIYF.

This chain joins TRBV11-2 and TRBJ2-1; D perhaps matches TRBD1 (6 bases). V lost 7 bases, J lost 6 bases, and 22 bases lay in between. The CDR3 covers 16 residues. The germline V gene encodes CDR1 SGHAT and CDR2 FQNNGV. CDR3 DNA: TGTGCCAGCACCTGGATCGTTGCAGGGGCCGCCAATGAGCAGTTCTTC. Translation gives CASTWIVAGAANEQFF.

In this sample, this clone turned up once. This chain uses TRBV7-2 with TRBJ1-1; D gene ambiguous. CDR3 length: 16 amino acids. CDR1 is SGHTA, CDR2 FQGNSA, per germline. Between the trimmed V and J ends, which lost 1 base and 0 bases, there was a span of 12 bases. Written as DNA, the CDR3 is TGTGCCAGCAGCTTAGAGAGTGGTAGAATGAACACTGAAGCTTTCTTT. Translating it yields CASSLESGRMNTEAFF. Supplemented by reference TRBV7-2 and TRBJ1-1, the full variable domain reads GAGVSQSPSNKVTEKGKDVELRCDPISGHTALYWYRQSLGQGLEFLIYFQGNSAPDKSGLPSDRFSAERTGGSVSTLTIQRTQQEDSAVYLCASSLESGRMNTEAFFGQGTRLTVV.

This rearrangement joins TRBV7-8 to TRBJ1-5, with D unresolved. Trimming took off 2 bases at V and 5 bases at J, with 4 bases between the two ends. Germline V gene sequence: CDR1 SGHVS, CDR2 FQNEAQ. This CDR3 contains 12 residues. The CDR3 loop is CASSLSYQPQHF. DNA of the CDR3: TGTGCCAGCAGCTTATCCTATCAGCCCCAGCATTTT.